Below are 9 T cell receptor beta chains sequenced from a single sample in a study of blood T cell repertoires in COVID-19. Assay: immunoSEQ multiplex PCR; the TCRdb copy retains only in-frame clones and omits some. Counted here are 150,000 to 160,000 clones, roughly 80% occurring once; the ten biggest clones make up 9.5% to 13%. The sequencing input was peripheral blood. The receptors stem from a woman in her sixties or seventies with COVID-19, enrolled during active disease.

This clone was observed once. The gene calls are TRBV4-1 and TRBJ1-5, with TRBD1 matching over 7 bases. V trimming: 0 bases; J trimming: 7 bases; junction bases outside the gene matches: 9. Germline V lookup: CDR1 MGHRA, CDR2 YSYEKL. The CDR3 contains 16 residues. The CDR3: CASSQEGGGWRQPQHF. For the CDR3, the DNA is TGCGCCAGCAGCCAAGAAGGAGGGGGCTGGAGGCAGCCCCAGCATTTT.

V usage is TRBV25-1 and J usage is TRBJ1-6; a possible D gene is TRBD1 (6 bases). CDR3 length equals 15 residues. The V end lost 6 bases, the J end lost 5 bases, and 14 bases lay between the germline ends. In germline, CDR1 is MGHDK, CDR2 SYGVNS. In DNA, the CDR3 is TGTGCCAGCAGCGAGCTTACAGGGAATAATTCACCCCTCCACTTT. Protein product: CASSELTGNNSPLHF.

This clone was picked up one time. The CDR3 is CASSQKGQAYEQYF. The CDR3 nucleotides read TGTGCCAGCAGCCAAAAAGGACAGGCCTACGAGCAGTACTTC. The V gene is TRBV3-1 (or the pseudogene TRBV3-2), the J gene TRBJ2-7; TRBD1 matches at 7 bases. CDR3 length: 14 amino acids. Per germline, CDR1 LGHDT and CDR2 YNNKEL (reference sequence). The V segment lost 2 bases and the J segment 2 bases; nucleotides outside the gene matches: 3.

The V call is TRBV3-1 (or the pseudogene TRBV3-2), the J call TRBJ2-1, with TRBD2 identical over 9 bases. This CDR3 is built from 15 residues. Losses at the gene ends were 4 bases for V and 5 bases for J; bases not matched to a gene: 6. The germline V gene has CDR1 LGHDT and CDR2 YNNKEL (reference sequence). CDR3 sequence: CASSPGTSPHNEQFF. The CDR3 bases are TGTGCCAGCAGCCCCGGGACTAGCCCCCACAATGAGCAGTTCTTC.

The gene calls are TRBV19 and TRBJ1-2, with D possibly TRBD1 on 6 matching bases. The V and J ends lost 4 bases and 4 bases respectively, with 13 bases between them. Germline V CDR1 and CDR2: LNHDA, SQIVND (reference sequence). This CDR3 comprises 14 residues. In DNA, the CDR3 is TGTGCCAGTAGTACTCACAGGGAGCCCTATGGCTACACCTTC. Amino acid sequence: CASSTHREPYGYTF.

The chain joins TRBV7-9 to TRBJ1-5, with D possibly TRBD1 on 6 matching bases. The CDR3 sequence is 13 residues long. Trimming took 5 bases from V and 6 from J, leaving 11 bases between them. The germline CDR1 and CDR2 sequences are SEHNR and FQNEAQ (reference sequence). CDR3 in DNA: TGTGCCAGCAGCACACAGGGAAGTCAGCCCCAGCATTTT. Amino acids: CASSTQGSQPQHF.

The chain combines TRBV6-2 or TRBV6-3 with TRBJ1-2; D perhaps matches TRBD1 (6 bases). V was clipped by 6 bases and J by 2 bases, with 19 bases between them. The length of the CDR3 is 16 residues. The germline gives CDR1 MNHEY, CDR2 SVGEGT. CDR3 sequence: CASSPSGGQGNYGYTF. CDR3 nucleotide sequence: TGTGCCAGCAGCCCTAGCGGGGGCCAGGGGAACTATGGCTACACCTTC.

The chain joins TRBV7-9 to TRBJ1-6; D unclear. The length of the CDR3 is 15 residues. The V gene's germline CDR1 is SEHNR and CDR2 FQNEAQ (reference sequence). With 5 bases removed from V and 6 bases from J, the gap between germline ends came to 14 bases. CDR3: CASSTRATTNSPLHF. CDR3 in DNA: TGTGCCAGCAGCACCCGCGCCACTACTAATTCACCCCTCCACTTT.

The chain carries TRBV6-1 and TRBJ1-2; TRBD1 aligns across 7 bases. The CDR3 length is 16 residues. The V and J ends lost 2 bases and 8 bases, in that order; junction bases with no gene match: 14. Germline lookup yields CDR1 MNHNS and CDR2 SASEGT. The CDR3: CASSEIPILGQKGYTF. CDR3 nucleotides: TGTGCCAGCAGTGAAATACCCATACTGGGACAGAAAGGCTACACCTTC.